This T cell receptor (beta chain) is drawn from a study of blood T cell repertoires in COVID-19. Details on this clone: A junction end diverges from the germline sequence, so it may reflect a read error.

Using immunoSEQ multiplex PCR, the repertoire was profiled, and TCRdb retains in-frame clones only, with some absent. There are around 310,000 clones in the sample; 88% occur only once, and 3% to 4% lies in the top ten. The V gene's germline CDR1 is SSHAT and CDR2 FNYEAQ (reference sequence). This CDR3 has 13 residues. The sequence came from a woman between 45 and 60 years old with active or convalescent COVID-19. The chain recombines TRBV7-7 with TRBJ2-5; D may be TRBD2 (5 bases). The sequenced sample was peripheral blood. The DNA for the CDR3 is TGTGCTAGCAGCTTAGGAGGCCAAGAGACCCAGTACTTC. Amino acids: CASSLGGQETQYF. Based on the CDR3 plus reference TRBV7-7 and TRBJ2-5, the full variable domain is GAGVSQSPRYKVTKRGQDVTLRCDPISSHATLYWYQQALGQGPEFLTYFNYEAQPDKSGLPSDRFSAERPEGSISTLTIQRTEQRDSAMYRCASSLGGQETQYFGPGTRLLVL.